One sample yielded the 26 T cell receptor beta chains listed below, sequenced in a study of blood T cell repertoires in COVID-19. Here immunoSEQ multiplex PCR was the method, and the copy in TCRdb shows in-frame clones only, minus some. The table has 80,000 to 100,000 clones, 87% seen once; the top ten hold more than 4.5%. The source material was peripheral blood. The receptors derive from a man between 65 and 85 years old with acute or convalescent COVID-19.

The CDR3 sequence is CASSPGQGLSPLHF. CDR3 DNA: TGCGCCAGCAGCCCTGGACAGGGTCTGTCACCCCTCCACTTT. The rearrangement uses TRBV5-1 and TRBJ1-6; TRBD1 agrees at 8 bases. The CDR3 sequence is 14 residues long. V lost 4 bases and J lost 10; bases outside the gene matches: 7. Germline V gives CDR1 SGHRS, CDR2 YFSETQ. Based on the CDR3 plus reference TRBV5-1 and TRBJ1-6, the full variable domain is KAGVTQTPRYLIKTRGQQVTLSCSPISGHRSVSWYQQTPGQGLQFLFEYFSETQRNKGNFPGRFSGRQFSNSRSEMNVSTLELGDSALYLCASSPGQGLSPLHFGNGTRLTVT.

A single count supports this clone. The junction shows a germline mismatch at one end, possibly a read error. The CDR3 reads CAWGWSAGGGNF. The CDR3 DNA reads TGTGCCTGGGGTTGGTCTGCGGGGGGGGGCAACTTC. V gene TRBV30 combines with J gene TRBJ2-5; TRBD2 aligns across 9 bases. CDR1 and CDR2 from the germline V gene are GTSNPN and SVGIG (reference sequence). The CDR3 is made up of 12 amino acids.

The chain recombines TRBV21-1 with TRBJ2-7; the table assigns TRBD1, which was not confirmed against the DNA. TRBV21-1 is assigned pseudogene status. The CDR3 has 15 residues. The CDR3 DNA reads TGTGCCAGCAGGCCAGACAGGGGCTCCCCCTACGAGCAGTACGTC. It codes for CASRPDRGSPYEQYV.

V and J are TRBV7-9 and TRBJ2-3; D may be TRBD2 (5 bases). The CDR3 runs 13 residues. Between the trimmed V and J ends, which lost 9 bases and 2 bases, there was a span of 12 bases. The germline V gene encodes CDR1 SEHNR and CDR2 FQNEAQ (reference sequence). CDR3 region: CASSGGLTDTQYF. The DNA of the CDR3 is TGTGCCAGTTCAGGCGGACTCACAGATACGCAGTATTTT.

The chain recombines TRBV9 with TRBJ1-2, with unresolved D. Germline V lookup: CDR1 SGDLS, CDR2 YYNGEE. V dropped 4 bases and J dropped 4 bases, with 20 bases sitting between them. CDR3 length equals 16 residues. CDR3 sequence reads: CASSTQRAGVGYGYTF. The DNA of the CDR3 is TGTGCCAGCAGCACGCAGAGGGCCGGGGTGGGCTATGGCTACACCTTC.

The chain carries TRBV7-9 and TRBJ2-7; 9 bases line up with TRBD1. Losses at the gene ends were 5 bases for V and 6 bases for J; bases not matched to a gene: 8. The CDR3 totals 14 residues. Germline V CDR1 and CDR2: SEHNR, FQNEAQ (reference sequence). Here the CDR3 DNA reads TGTGCCAGCAGCACCGGGACAGGGCTCTCCGAGCAGTACTTC. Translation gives CASSTGTGLSEQYF.

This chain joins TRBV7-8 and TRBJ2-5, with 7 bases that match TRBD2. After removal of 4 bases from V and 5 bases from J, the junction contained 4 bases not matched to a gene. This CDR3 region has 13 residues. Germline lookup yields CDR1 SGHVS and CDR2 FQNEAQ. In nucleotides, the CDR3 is TGTGCCAGCAGCTCCGACGGGGGGGAGACCCAGTACTTC. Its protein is CASSSDGGETQYF.

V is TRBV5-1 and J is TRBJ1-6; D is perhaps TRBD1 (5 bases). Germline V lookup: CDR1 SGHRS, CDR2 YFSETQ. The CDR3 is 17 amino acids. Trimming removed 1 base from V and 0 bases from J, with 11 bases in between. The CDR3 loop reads CASSLSGPSSYNSPLHF. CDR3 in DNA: TGCGCCAGCAGCTTGTCAGGGCCTAGCTCCTATAATTCACCCCTCCACTTT.

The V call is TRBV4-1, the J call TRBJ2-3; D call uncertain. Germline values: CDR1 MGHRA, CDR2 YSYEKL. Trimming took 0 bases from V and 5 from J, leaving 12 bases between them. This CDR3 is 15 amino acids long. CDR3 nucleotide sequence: TGCGCCAGCAGCCAAGAATTTGGGTCGGGAGATACGCAGTATTTT. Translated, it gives CASSQEFGSGDTQYF.

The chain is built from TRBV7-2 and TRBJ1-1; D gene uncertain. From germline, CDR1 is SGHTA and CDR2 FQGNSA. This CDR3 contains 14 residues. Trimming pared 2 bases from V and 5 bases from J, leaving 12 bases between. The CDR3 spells CASSLIGIGTEAFF. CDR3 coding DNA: TGTGCCAGCAGCTTAATCGGGATTGGGACTGAAGCTTTCTTT.

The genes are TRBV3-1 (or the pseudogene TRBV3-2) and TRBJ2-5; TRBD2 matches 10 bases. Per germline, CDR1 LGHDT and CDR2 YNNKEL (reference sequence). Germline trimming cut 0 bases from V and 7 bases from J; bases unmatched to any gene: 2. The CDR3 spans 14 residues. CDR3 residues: CASSQDLAGGTQYF. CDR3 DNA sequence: TGTGCCAGCAGCCAAGATTTAGCGGGGGGGACCCAGTACTTC.

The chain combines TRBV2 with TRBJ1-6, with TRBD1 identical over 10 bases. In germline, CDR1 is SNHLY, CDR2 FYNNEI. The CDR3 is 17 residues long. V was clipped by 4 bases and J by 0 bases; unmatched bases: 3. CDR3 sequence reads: CASSGDRGRSYNSPLHF. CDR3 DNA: TGTGCCAGCAGTGGAGACAGGGGGCGCTCCTATAATTCACCCCTCCACTTT.

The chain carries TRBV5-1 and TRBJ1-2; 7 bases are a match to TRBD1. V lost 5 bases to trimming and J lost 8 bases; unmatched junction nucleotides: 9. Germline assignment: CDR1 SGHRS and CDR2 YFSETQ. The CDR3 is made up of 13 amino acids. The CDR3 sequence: CASRIGGEGGYTF. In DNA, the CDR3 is TGCGCCAGCAGAATAGGGGGCGAAGGAGGCTACACCTTC.

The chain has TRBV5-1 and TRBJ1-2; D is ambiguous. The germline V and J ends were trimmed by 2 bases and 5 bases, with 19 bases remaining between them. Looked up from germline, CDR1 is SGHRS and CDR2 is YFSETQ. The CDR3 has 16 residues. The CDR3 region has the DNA TGCGCCAGCAGCTTAGCGGACCCTACCTTACCTTATGGCTACACCTTC. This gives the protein CASSLADPTLPYGYTF. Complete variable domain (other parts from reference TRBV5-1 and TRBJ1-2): KAGVTQTPRYLIKTRGQQVTLSCSPISGHRSVSWYQQTPGQGLQFLFEYFSETQRNKGNFPGRFSGRQFSNSRSEMNVSTLELGDSALYLCASSLADPTLPYGYTFGSGTRLTVV.

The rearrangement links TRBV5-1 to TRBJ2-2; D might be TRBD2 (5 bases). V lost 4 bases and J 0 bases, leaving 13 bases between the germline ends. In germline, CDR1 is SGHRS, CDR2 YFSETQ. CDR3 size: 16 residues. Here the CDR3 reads CASSPPTIANTGELFF. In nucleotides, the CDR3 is TGCGCCAGCAGCCCCCCGACTATCGCGAACACCGGGGAGCTGTTTTTT.

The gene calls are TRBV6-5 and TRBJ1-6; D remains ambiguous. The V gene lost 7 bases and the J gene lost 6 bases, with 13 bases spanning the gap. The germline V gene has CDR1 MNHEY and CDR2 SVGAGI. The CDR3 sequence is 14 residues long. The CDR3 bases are TGTGCCAGCACCCCCCTGCAGTTTAATTCACCCCTCCACTTT. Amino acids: CASTPLQFNSPLHF.

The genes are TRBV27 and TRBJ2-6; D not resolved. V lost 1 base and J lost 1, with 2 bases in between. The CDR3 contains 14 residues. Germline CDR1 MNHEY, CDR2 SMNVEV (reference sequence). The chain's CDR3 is CASSLLSGANVLTF. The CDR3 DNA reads TGTGCCAGCAGTTTATTATCTGGGGCCAACGTCCTGACTTTC.

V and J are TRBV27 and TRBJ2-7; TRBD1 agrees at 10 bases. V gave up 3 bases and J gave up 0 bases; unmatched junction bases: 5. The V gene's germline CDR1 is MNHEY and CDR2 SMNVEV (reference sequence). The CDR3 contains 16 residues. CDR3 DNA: TGTGCCAGCAGTTTGTGGTGGGACAGGGGCTCCTACGAGCAGTACTTC. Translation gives CASSLWWDRGSYEQYF.

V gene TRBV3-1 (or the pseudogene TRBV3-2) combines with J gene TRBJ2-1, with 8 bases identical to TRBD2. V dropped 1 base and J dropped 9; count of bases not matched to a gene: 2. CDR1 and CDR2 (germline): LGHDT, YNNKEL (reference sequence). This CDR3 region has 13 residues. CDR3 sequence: CASSQVRGGEQFF. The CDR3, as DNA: TGTGCCAGCAGCCAAGTCCGGGGGGGTGAGCAGTTCTTC.

CDR3 in amino acids: CASAGRGSTEAFF. DNA of the CDR3: TGTGCCAGTGCCGGGCGGGGGTCCACTGAAGCTTTCTTT. The rearrangement links TRBV19 to TRBJ1-1, with D possibly matching TRBD1 (5 bases). CDR1 is LNHDA and CDR2 is SQIVND in the germline V gene (reference sequence). V dropped 8 bases and J dropped 4 bases, with 14 bases sitting between them. The CDR3 totals 13 residues.

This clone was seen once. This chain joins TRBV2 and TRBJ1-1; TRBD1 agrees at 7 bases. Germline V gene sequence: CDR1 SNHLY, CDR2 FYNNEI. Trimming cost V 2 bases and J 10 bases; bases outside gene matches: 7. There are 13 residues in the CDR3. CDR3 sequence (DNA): TGTGCCAGCAGTGAACACGCCCAGGGGGGAGCTTTCTTT. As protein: CASSEHAQGGAFF.

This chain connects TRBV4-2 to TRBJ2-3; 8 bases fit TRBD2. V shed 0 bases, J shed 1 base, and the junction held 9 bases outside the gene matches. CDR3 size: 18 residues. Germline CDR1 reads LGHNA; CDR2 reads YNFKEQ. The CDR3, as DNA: TGTGCCAGCAGCCAAGAGTCGAGAAGCGGGGGAGGCACAGATACGCAGTATTTT. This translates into CASSQESRSGGGTDTQYF.

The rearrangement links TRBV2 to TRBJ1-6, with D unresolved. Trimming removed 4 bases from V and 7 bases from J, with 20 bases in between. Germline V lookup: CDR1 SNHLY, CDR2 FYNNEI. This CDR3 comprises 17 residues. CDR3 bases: TGTGCCAGCAGTGTGATGGGCAATCCCACATGGAATTCACCCCTCCACTTT. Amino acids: CASSVMGNPTWNSPLHF.

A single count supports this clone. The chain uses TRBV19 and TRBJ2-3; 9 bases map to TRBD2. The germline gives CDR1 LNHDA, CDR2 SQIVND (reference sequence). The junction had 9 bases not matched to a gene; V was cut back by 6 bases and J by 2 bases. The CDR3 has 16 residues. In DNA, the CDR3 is TGTGCCAGTAGCCACCGACTAGCGGCTAACACAGATACGCAGTATTTT. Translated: CASSHRLAANTDTQYF.

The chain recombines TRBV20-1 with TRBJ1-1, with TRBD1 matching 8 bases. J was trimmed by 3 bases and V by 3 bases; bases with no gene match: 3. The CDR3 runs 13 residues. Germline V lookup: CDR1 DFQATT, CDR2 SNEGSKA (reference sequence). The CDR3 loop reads CSASGTGDTEAFF. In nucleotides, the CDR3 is TGCAGTGCTAGTGGGACAGGAGACACTGAAGCTTTCTTT.

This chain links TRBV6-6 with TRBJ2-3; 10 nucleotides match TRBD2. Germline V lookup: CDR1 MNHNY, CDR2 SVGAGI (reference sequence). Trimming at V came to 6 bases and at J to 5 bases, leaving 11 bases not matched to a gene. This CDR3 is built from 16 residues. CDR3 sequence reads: CASRDPSGGSKDTQYF. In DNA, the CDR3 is TGTGCCAGCAGGGATCCTAGCGGGGGTTCCAAAGATACGCAGTATTTT.